The present TCR beta chain was sequenced within a study of control samples from healthy donors and cancer patients (TCRdb year 2020). For this clone: What antigen it recognizes has not been identified. No base qualities exist here, and no much larger clone lies one base off it.

Libraries were made using the immunoSEQ multiplex PCR assay. Imported from immuneACCESS, the table was reduced by TCRdb to in-frame sequences with V and J called. These copies leave out some clones; in studies compared against another copy, an unresolved V gene accounts for under half, and the cause of the remainder is not known. The sample data list roughly 130,000 clones, and 75% to 95% of these were observed just once. The leading ten clones occupy about 2.5% of the sample. Counted from cysteine to phenylalanine, this CDR3 has 16 amino acids. The entry retains the CDR3 DNA only, 48 bases that are in frame from base 1. From the germline V gene, CDR1 is SGHRS and CDR2 is YFSETQ. Between the V and J ends, shortened by 4 bases and 3 bases respectively, the junction contains 17 bases.

The sample was blood. Recombination joined TRBV5-1 with TRBJ1-5, with no D gene named confidently. This sequence originates from a man aged 18 to 30 in good health. At the DNA level, the sequence is TGCGCCAGCAGCCCCGGAGGGCTGGGGTCCAATCAGCCCCAGCATTTT. Its translation is CASSPGGLGSNQPQHF.